Presented here are 17 T cell receptor beta chains from one specimen sequenced in a study of OX40 agonist ivuxolimab in advanced cancers. Sequenced by immunoSEQ multiplex PCR; TCRdb stores in-frame clones only, minus some. The repertoire holds about 110,000 clones, with approximately 89% as singletons. The sample in question was CD4+ or CD8+ T cells sorted from blood, obtained in a trial of the OX40 agonist ivuxolimab. The receptor set was obtained from an adult with an advanced solid tumor such as melanoma, head and neck, liver or kidney cancer.

Only a few counts were recorded for this clone. Other DNA sequences in this sample translate to the same CDR3. The chain recombines TRBV25-1 with TRBJ1-1, with D perhaps matching TRBD1 (5 bases). Germline assignment: CDR1 MGHDK and CDR2 SYGVNS. The CDR3 runs to 13 residues. Trimming stripped 6 bases from V and 4 bases from J, with 12 bases between. CDR3 sequence reads: CASSRGGGTEAFF. CDR3 nucleotide sequence: TGTGCCAGCAGCCGCGGGGGTGGCACTGAAGCTTTCTTT.

The CDR3 DNA reads as TGTGCCAGCAGCTTAGCGGGACAGAACTTGGATAACTATGGCTACACCTTC. It translates to CASSLAGQNLDNYGYTF. The chain combines TRBV7-2 with TRBJ1-2, with 7 bases that match TRBD1. The germline V gene encodes CDR1 SGHTA and CDR2 FQGNSA. The CDR3 has 17 amino acids. With 0 bases clipped from V and 1 base from J, the junction kept 8 bases outside the gene matches.

V gene TRBV4-2 combines with J gene TRBJ2-2; weak D call: TRBD2 (6 bases). The CDR3 consists of 14 residues. The V and J ends lost 4 bases and 3 bases respectively, with 9 bases between them. Germline values: CDR1 LGHNA, CDR2 YNFKEQ. The chain's CDR3 is CASSRREDTGELFF. Here the CDR3 DNA reads TGTGCCAGCAGCCGGCGGGAAGACACCGGGGAGCTGTTTTTT.

The genes are TRBV5-6 and TRBJ1-4, with 7 bases lining up with TRBD1. This CDR3 spans 14 amino acids. CDR1 is SGHDT and CDR2 is YYEEEE in the germline V gene. Trimming took 4 bases from V and 8 from J; bases not matched to a gene: 8. The CDR3 is CASSTGQAGEKLFF. The CDR3 DNA is TGTGCCAGCAGCACTGGACAGGCGGGGGAAAAACTGTTTTTT. The entire variable domain, with the rest obtained from reference TRBV5-6 and TRBJ1-4, is as follows: DAGVTQSPTHLIKTRGQQVTLRCSPKSGHDTVSWYQQALGQGPQFIFQYYEEEERQRGNFPDRFSGHQFPNYSSELNVNALLLGDSALYLCASSTGQAGEKLFFGSGTQLSVL.

The chain uses TRBV6-5 and TRBJ1-1; 9 nucleotides align to TRBD1. This CDR3 is 16 amino acids long. Trimming at V came to 4 bases and at J to 4 bases, leaving 10 bases not matched to a gene. The germline V gene has CDR1 MNHEY and CDR2 SVGAGI. CDR3: CASSSILQGAGTEAFF. The CDR3, as DNA: TGTGCCAGCAGTTCTATCCTACAGGGGGCTGGCACTGAAGCTTTCTTT.

The genes are TRBV19 and TRBJ1-5; 7 bases fit TRBD1. Germline assignment: CDR1 LNHDA and CDR2 SQIVND (reference sequence). The CDR3 runs to 14 residues. The ends lost 8 bases at V and 4 bases at J; junction bases unmatched: 8. The CDR3 DNA reads TGTGCCAGTGGAGCCGGGACAGAAAATCAGCCCCAGCATTTT. Amino acid sequence: CASGAGTENQPQHF.

J is TRBJ2-7 and V is TRBV15, with D unresolved. In germline, CDR1 is LNHNV, CDR2 YYDKDF (reference sequence). The CDR3 spans 10 residues. Trimming removed 6 bases from V and 2 bases from J, with 2 bases in between. CDR3 residues: CATSTYEQYF. The CDR3 DNA follows: TGTGCCACCAGTACCTACGAGCAGTACTTC.

This chain uses TRBV29-1 with TRBJ1-2, with D possibly TRBD1 on 5 matching bases. With 5 bases removed from V and 8 bases from J, the gap between germline ends came to 21 bases. CDR3 size: 14 residues. CDR1 SQVTM and CDR2 ANQGSEA come from the germline V gene. The CDR3, as DNA: TGCAGCGTTTCCGACATTACTCTAAGGGGAGGCTACACCTTC. This sequence encodes CSVSDITLRGGYTF.

The chain recombines TRBV7-3 with TRBJ2-1; TRBD2 matches 12 bases. Germline V lookup: CDR1 SGHTA, CDR2 FQGTGA. The CDR3 consists of 15 residues. V dropped 0 bases and J dropped 9; count of bases not matched to a gene: 3. The CDR3 DNA is TGTGCCAGCAGCTTAACGGCTAGCGGGAGGGGTGAGCAGTTCTTC. This sequence encodes CASSLTASGRGEQFF.

The chain joins TRBV28 to TRBJ2-5; perhaps TRBD1 as D (8 bases). Germline CDR1 is MDHEN and CDR2 is SYDVKM. The CDR3 length is 14 residues. V dropped 5 bases and J dropped 4 bases, with 14 bases sitting between them. The CDR3, as DNA: TGTGCCAGCAGTCAAACAGGGGGGGGAGAGACCCAGTACTTC. It translates to CASSQTGGGETQYF.

The chain is built from TRBV9 and TRBJ2-5; TRBD2 is a possible D gene (6 bases). Trimming shortened V by 3 bases and J by 1 base, and 10 bases separated the two germline ends. Per germline, CDR1 SGDLS and CDR2 YYNGEE. The CDR3 covers 14 residues. CDR3 loop: CASSAGTRQETQYF. CDR3 DNA: TGTGCCAGCAGCGCCGGGACTCGCCAAGAGACCCAGTACTTC.

A note on this clone: At one end, the junction sequence differs from germline, possibly due to a read error. J is TRBJ2-1 and V is TRBV7-7; TRBD2 matches at 12 bases. The CDR3 extends over 16 amino acids. Germline V gives CDR1 SSHAT, CDR2 FNYEAQ (reference sequence). The CDR3 is CASSLSGTSGFNEQFF. Here the CDR3 DNA reads TGTGCTAGCAGCTTATCTGGGACTAGCGGGTTCAATGAGCAGTTCTTC. The full variable domain, in which reference TRBV7-7 and TRBJ2-1 provide the parts outside the CDR3, is GAGVSQSPRYKVTKRGQDVTLRCDPISSHATLYWYQQALGQGPEFLTYFNYEAQPDKSGLPSDRFSAERPEGSISTLTIQRTEQRDSAMYRCASSLSGTSGFNEQFFGPGTRLTVL.

This sequence joins TRBV7-9 and TRBJ1-5, with D unresolved. Trimming left V 1 base short and J 2 bases short, with 6 bases between. The germline gives CDR1 SEHNR, CDR2 FQNEAQ (reference sequence). This CDR3 region has 14 residues. The CDR3 spells CASSLGAGNQPQHF. The CDR3 DNA follows: TGTGCCAGCAGCTTAGGGGCGGGCAATCAGCCCCAGCATTTT.

V usage is TRBV4-3 and J usage is TRBJ2-3; no clear D. The CDR3 spans 14 residues. V lost 2 bases and J lost 4, with 10 bases in between. CDR1 LGHNA and CDR2 YSLEER come from the germline V gene. The CDR3 bases are TGCGCCAGCAGCCAAAGACTGGGTGCAGATACGCAGTATTTT. It translates to CASSQRLGADTQYF.

This clone appeared once. DNA for the CDR3: TGCGCCAGCAGCTTGGAACTAGCGGGGGGCACAGATACGCAGTATTTT. It specifies CASSLELAGGTDTQYF. The V and J genes are TRBV5-1 and TRBJ2-3; 11 nucleotides line up with TRBD2. The CDR3 covers 16 residues. After removal of 0 bases from V and 1 base from J, the junction contained 1 base not matched to a gene. Germline loops: CDR1 SGHRS, CDR2 YFSETQ.

The chain joins TRBV7-9 to TRBJ2-3, with 12 bases matching TRBD2. The CDR3 is made up of 17 amino acids. The J segment lost 3 bases and the V segment lost 4 bases, leaving 8 bases of the junction unmatched. Germline assignment: CDR1 SEHNR and CDR2 FQNEAQ (reference sequence). CDR3 amino acids: CASSSQTSGSVTDTQYF. CDR3 coding DNA: TGTGCCAGCAGCTCACAGACTAGCGGGAGTGTAACAGATACGCAGTATTTT.

The CDR3 DNA sequence: TGTGCCAGCAGCGTCGCCCAGAGGGGGAAAAACATTCAGTACTTC. Residues: CASSVAQRGKNIQYF. This sequence joins TRBV28 and TRBJ2-4; tentative D call: TRBD1 (6 bases). Trimming pared 6 bases from V and 4 bases from J, leaving 16 bases between. The CDR3 sequence is 15 residues long. Germline CDR1 is MDHEN and CDR2 is SYDVKM. Using reference TRBV28 and TRBJ2-4 for the parts outside the CDR3, the full variable domain is DVKVTQSSRYLVKRTGEKVFLECVQDMDHENMFWYRQDPGLGLRLIYFSYDVKMKEKGDIPEGYSVSREKKERFSLILESASTNQTSMYLCASSVAQRGKNIQYFGAGTRLSVL.